This entry is about one TCR beta chain. Its specificity is not known. Trimming removed 1 base from V and 7 bases from J, with 13 bases in between. CDR1 LGHNA and CDR2 YSLEER come from the germline V gene. This CDR3 has 14 residues. The data derive from a study of T cell responses to AZD1222 COVID-19 vaccine. Study-wide context: The analysis combined second doses at about 4 or about 12 weeks. Whole-study findings and limits: Donors, mostly white British, included more females; clonal diversity was possibly underestimated. Receipt of two AZD1222 doses was followed by a rise in Spike-specific TCR breadth and depth.

Libraries were prepared by immunoSEQ multiplex PCR; TCRdb keeps only in-frame clonotypes and omits some of them. The table includes 80,000 to 130,000 clones, 80% to 90% detected once. The specimen comprised peripheral blood, sampled on day 0 of AZD1222 vaccination. This TCR was recovered from an adult in good health. V is TRBV4-3 and J is TRBJ1-2, with D possibly being TRBD1 (6 bases). Here the CDR3 DNA reads TGCGCCAGCAGCCAAGTTCTTAGGGGGGGTGGCTACACCTTC. Protein sequence: CASSQVLRGGGYTF.